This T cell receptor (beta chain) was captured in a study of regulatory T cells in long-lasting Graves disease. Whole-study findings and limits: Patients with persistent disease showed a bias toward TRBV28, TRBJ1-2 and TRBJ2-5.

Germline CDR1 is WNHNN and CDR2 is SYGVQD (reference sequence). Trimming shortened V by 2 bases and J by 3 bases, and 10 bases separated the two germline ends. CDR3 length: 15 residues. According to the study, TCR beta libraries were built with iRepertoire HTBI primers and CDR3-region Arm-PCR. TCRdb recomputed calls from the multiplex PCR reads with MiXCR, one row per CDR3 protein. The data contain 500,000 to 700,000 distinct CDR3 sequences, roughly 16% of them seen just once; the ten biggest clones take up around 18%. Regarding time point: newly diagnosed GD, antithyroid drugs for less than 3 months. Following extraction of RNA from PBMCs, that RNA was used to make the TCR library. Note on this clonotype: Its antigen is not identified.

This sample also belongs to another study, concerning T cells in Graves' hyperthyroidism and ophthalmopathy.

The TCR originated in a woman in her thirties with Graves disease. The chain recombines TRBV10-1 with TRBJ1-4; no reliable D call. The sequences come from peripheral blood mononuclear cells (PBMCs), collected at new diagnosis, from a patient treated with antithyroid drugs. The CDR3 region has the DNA TGCGCCAGCAGTGAGGCTGGGCAGCCTAATGAAAAACTGTTTTTT. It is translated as CASSEAGQPNEKLFF.